This T cell receptor beta chain was retrieved from a study of T cell responses to AZD1222 COVID-19 vaccine. Germline V CDR1 and CDR2: LNHDA, SQIVND (reference sequence). V shed 4 bases and J shed 3 bases, with 13 bases lying between them. This CDR3 contains 16 residues. Sequencing was performed with immunoSEQ multiplex PCR; in TCRdb, only in-frame clones are kept and a portion is missing. The sample includes about 150,000 clones, around 88% of them seen just once. To note about this clone: No antigen is known for it.

General observations from the study: Clonal diversity may have been underestimated in mostly white British donors.

The sequencing used peripheral blood, collected on day 0 of MenACWY control vaccination. This chain joins TRBV19 and TRBJ1-6; unclear D gene. This TCR derives from an adult in good health. CDR3 nucleotide sequence: TGTGCCAGTAGTACCGCCGCGTCCCGCTATAATTCACCCCTCCACTTT. It specifies CASSTAASRYNSPLHF.